Listed here are 19 T cell receptor beta chains from one sample, sequenced in a study of human T cells and chemical hapten exposure. Documented time point: patch test 3, about 24 weeks after DPC sensitization. Treatment denoted: therapeutic diphenylcyclopropenone sensitization with weekly scalp DPC. TCRdb called the RACE reads again in MiXCR, with one record for every CDR3 protein. The sample records about 190,000 distinct CDR3 sequences, 24% being singletons. Sequencing used whole blood, obtained in connection with sensitization to the hapten diphenylcyclopropenone (DPC). The receptor set was obtained from a woman in her thirties or forties with alopecia areata. Some clones in this sample may be carry-over from other donors' samples.

This rearrangement joins TRBV5-6 to TRBJ1-1, with D uncertain. Germline assignment: CDR1 SGHDT and CDR2 YYEEEE. V lost 1 base to trimming and J lost 2 bases, with 12 bases between them. This CDR3 is built from 15 residues. The CDR3 coding sequence is TGTGCCAGCAGCTTGCTTCCGACAACCAACACTGAAGCTTTCTTT. This translates into CASSLLPTTNTEAFF.

This clonotype was observed a handful of times. The chain couples TRBV7-2 to TRBJ2-1; D not resolved. Germline-derived CDR1 and CDR2 are SGHTA and FQGNSA. Deletions cut 0 bases from V and 8 bases from J, with 11 bases between. There are 14 residues in the CDR3. The CDR3 loop is CASSLAALSDEQFF. The CDR3, as DNA: TGTGCCAGCAGCTTAGCGGCCCTCTCAGATGAGCAGTTCTTC.

There are many counts of this clonotype. The rearrangement joins TRBV28 to TRBJ1-5; D is ambiguous. The germline V gene has CDR1 MDHEN and CDR2 SYDVKM. V was clipped by 5 bases and J by 10 bases, with 12 bases between them. The length of the CDR3 is 12 residues. The DNA of the CDR3 is TGTGCCAGCAGTCGCTCACTCATACCCCAGCATTTT. It specifies CASSRSLIPQHF.

The chain uses TRBV4-2 and TRBJ2-5; TRBD1 aligns across 7 bases. The germline CDR1 and CDR2 sequences are LGHNA and YNFKEQ. V was clipped by 3 bases and J by 1 base; unmatched bases: 8. CDR3 size: 16 residues. The CDR3 coding sequence is TGTGCCAGCAGCCAGAGGGGACAGTCGCCCCAAGAGACCCAGTACTTC. Translating gives CASSQRGQSPQETQYF.

This clonotype was seen more than once but under ten times. V gene TRBV7-9 combines with J gene TRBJ2-7, with TRBD1 identical over 7 bases. The CDR3 has 15 amino acids. After removal of 5 bases from V and 0 bases from J, the junction contained 7 bases not matched to a gene. Per the germline V gene, CDR1 is SEHNR and CDR2 is FQNEAQ (reference sequence). CDR3 sequence: CASSPDRVPSYEQYF. For the CDR3, the DNA is TGTGCCAGCAGCCCCGACAGGGTGCCCTCCTACGAGCAGTACTTC.

This clonotype has only a few counts. The chain couples TRBV29-1 to TRBJ2-5; 7 positions match TRBD1. In germline, CDR1 is SQVTM, CDR2 ANQGSEA. The CDR3 is 12 residues long. Trimming took 6 bases from V and 4 from J; bases not matched to a gene: 5. This chain's CDR3 is CSVRTGAETQYF. The CDR3 DNA reads as TGCAGCGTCCGTACAGGGGCAGAGACCCAGTACTTC.

The chain links TRBV29-1 to TRBJ2-3; D is perhaps TRBD1 or TRBD2 (5 bases each). This CDR3 is built from 13 residues. In germline, CDR1 is SQVTM, CDR2 ANQGSEA. The V end lost 7 bases, the J end lost 4 bases, and 15 bases lay between the germline ends. CDR3 coding DNA: TGCAGCGCGGCGTTCGGGGCGGCAGATACGCAGTATTTT. Protein: CSAAFGAADTQYF.

The genes are TRBV20-1 and TRBJ1-3, with 7 bases matching TRBD1. The CDR3 length is 15 residues. The germline V gene has CDR1 DFQATT and CDR2 SNEGSKA (reference sequence). V lost 6 bases, J lost 0 bases, and 8 bases stayed unmatched. The CDR3, as DNA: TGCAGTGCCCCTGCAGGGGGTTTCTCTGGAAACACCATATATTTT. Amino acid sequence: CSAPAGGFSGNTIYF.

The gene calls are TRBV6-2 or TRBV6-3 and TRBJ2-7; 7 bases line up with TRBD1. This CDR3 has 16 amino acids. After removal of 2 bases from V and 2 bases from J, the junction contained 9 bases not matched to a gene. Per germline, CDR1 MNHEY and CDR2 SVGEGT. The CDR3 DNA is TGTGCCAGCAGTTACGGCCGGGACAGTCATACCTACGAGCAGTACTTC. Translated: CASSYGRDSHTYEQYF.

For the CDR3, the DNA is TGTGCCAGCAGCCAATGGGGACAGAATCAGCCCCAGCATTTT. This sequence encodes CASSQWGQNQPQHF. This chain connects TRBV4-2 to TRBJ1-5; TRBD1 matches 7 bases. The CDR3 length is 14 residues. J was trimmed by 4 bases and V by 2 bases; bases with no gene match: 2. CDR1 LGHNA and CDR2 YNFKEQ come from the germline V gene.

The chain is built from TRBV20-1 and TRBJ2-7, with D tentatively TRBD2 (6 bases). CDR3 length equals 14 residues. Trimming left V 1 base short and J 0 bases short, with 10 bases between. Germline CDR1 and CDR2: DFQATT and SNEGSKA (reference sequence). The chain's CDR3 is CSARVSGSSYEQYF. In DNA, the CDR3 is TGCAGTGCTAGAGTTAGCGGTAGCTCCTACGAGCAGTACTTC.

The rearrangement uses TRBV29-1 and TRBJ2-1; 15 positions agree with TRBD2. Germline CDR1 and CDR2: SQVTM and ANQGSEA. The CDR3 loop spans 18 amino acids. Trimming cost V 6 bases and J 4 bases; bases outside gene matches: 13. CDR3 nucleotides: TGCAGCGTGGGCGGACTAGCGGGAGGGCCCAAGAGGTACAATGAGCAGTTCTTC. It is translated as CSVGGLAGGPKRYNEQFF.

This rearrangement joins TRBV27 to TRBJ2-3, with TRBD2 identical over 9 bases. Germline loops: CDR1 MNHEY, CDR2 SMNVEV (reference sequence). There are 18 residues in the CDR3. The junction had 12 bases not matched to a gene; V was cut back by 3 bases and J by 2 bases. CDR3 nucleotides: TGTGCCAGCAGTTTCAAGGTAGCGGGAGTAACCCTCACAGATACGCAGTATTTT. This encodes CASSFKVAGVTLTDTQYF.

A few counts support this clonotype. The CDR3 sequence: CSVVTGANEKLFF. The CDR3 DNA follows: TGCAGCGTAGTGACAGGGGCTAATGAAAAACTGTTTTTT. The V gene is TRBV29-1, the J gene TRBJ1-4, with 8 bases lining up with TRBD1. CDR1 and CDR2 (germline): SQVTM, ANQGSEA. The CDR3 spans 13 residues. The junction had 3 bases not matched to a gene; V was cut back by 6 bases and J by 3 bases. Filled out from reference TRBV29-1 and TRBJ1-4, the complete variable domain reads SAVISQKPSRDICQRGTSLTIQCQVDSQVTMMFWYRQQPGQSLTLIATANQGSEATYESGFVIDKFPISRPNLTFSTLTVSNMSPEDSSIYLCSVVTGANEKLFFGSGTQLSVL.

The rearrangement joins TRBV6-1 to TRBJ1-2, with D hard to call. The CDR3 has 15 amino acids. Trimming pared 3 bases from V and 0 bases from J, leaving 11 bases between. The germline gives CDR1 MNHNS, CDR2 SASEGT. As DNA, the CDR3 is TGTGCCAGCAGTGACACTCAGCCCCCTAACTATGGCTACACCTTC. Protein sequence: CASSDTQPPNYGYTF.

This chain links TRBV7-2 with TRBJ1-1; no firm D call. V dropped 6 bases and J dropped 1 base, with 6 bases sitting between them. The CDR3 extends over 12 amino acids. Germline values: CDR1 SGHTA, CDR2 FQGNSA. CDR3 coding DNA: TGTGCCAGCAGTCGACAGAACACTGAAGCTTTCTTT. It encodes CASSRQNTEAFF.

The sample holds a few counts of this clonotype. The V gene is TRBV29-1, the J gene TRBJ2-7, with 10 bases fitting TRBD1. J gave up 4 bases and V 7 bases, and 7 bases lay outside the gene matches. Germline assignment: CDR1 SQVTM and CDR2 ANQGSEA. The CDR3 extends over 13 amino acids. CDR3 nucleotide sequence: TGCAGCGCCGGGACAGGGGATTTATACGAGCAGTACTTC. Its protein is CSAGTGDLYEQYF.

The chain is built from TRBV20-1 and TRBJ1-3; TRBD1 agrees at 9 bases. Per the germline V gene, CDR1 is DFQATT and CDR2 is SNEGSKA (reference sequence). The CDR3 is 16 amino acids. J was trimmed by 4 bases and V by 0 bases; bases with no gene match: 7. CDR3 residues: CSARDSGTGFGNTIYF. Here the CDR3 DNA reads TGCAGTGCTAGAGATTCGGGGACAGGGTTCGGAAACACCATATATTTT.

The genes are TRBV3-1 and TRBJ2-7, with D hard to call. Germline V gene data show CDR1 as LGHDT and CDR2 as YNNKEL (reference sequence). Deletions cut 0 bases from V and 5 bases from J, with 11 bases between. This CDR3 comprises 14 residues. The CDR3 here is CASSQDLVPNEQYF. The CDR3 region has the DNA TGTGCCAGCAGCCAAGATCTAGTCCCGAACGAGCAGTACTTC.